This T cell receptor (beta chain) is drawn from a study of blood T cell repertoires in COVID-19. Looking at the study overall: PBMCs, B-cell-depleted T cells, or T cells were the source of the cDNA or gDNA that made up the material.

In the original analysis: Quantification of nucleated cells was approximated via reference gene primer amplification. The table came from immunoSEQ multiplex PCR; TCRdb's copy has only in-frame clones and leaves some out. That table is the source of V, J and clone size, and D and trimming were worked out from the DNA. The profile shows 330,000 or so clones, 87% of them singletons. V was shortened by 9 bases and J by 3 bases, with 11 bases between the two germline ends. The CDR3 runs to 13 residues. The germline V gene encodes CDR1 KGHDR and CDR2 SFDVKD. The receptor comes from a man in his thirties or forties with COVID-19, enrolled during active disease. V is TRBV24-1 and J is TRBJ2-1, with a tentative D call TRBD2 (5 bases). Sequencing was performed on peripheral blood. The CDR3 region is CATEGSGYNEQFF. The CDR3 nucleotides read TGTGCCACCGAGGGTTCAGGCTACAATGAGCAGTTCTTC.